Each of the 15 T cell receptor beta chains below was sequenced from the same sample in a study of blood T cell repertoires in COVID-19. TCRdb's table, derived via immunoSEQ multiplex PCR, lists solely in-frame clones and lacks some. This table has a few hundred thousand clones, 88% appearing once. Sequencing was performed on PBMCs or T cells enriched from blood (not recorded which). These receptors were collected from a woman aged 18-30 years who had recovered from COVID-19.

This rearrangement joins TRBV7-8 to TRBJ1-5; TRBD1 is a possible D gene (6 bases). The germline V gene encodes CDR1 SGHVS and CDR2 FQNEAQ. V was cut by 5 bases and J by 6 bases, with 17 bases left in between. CDR3 size: 15 residues. CDR3 sequence (DNA): TGTGCCAGCAGCCGGGGGCGGGGGTTGAGTCAGCCCCAGCATTTT. As protein: CASSRGRGLSQPQHF.

The V gene is TRBV5-6, the J gene TRBJ2-1; a weak D match, TRBD1 (6 bases). The CDR3 contains 11 residues. Germline V gives CDR1 SGHDT, CDR2 YYEEEE. The germline V and J ends were trimmed by 6 bases and 8 bases, with 9 bases remaining between them. As DNA, the CDR3 is TGTGCCAGCATCAGGGGCCATGAGCAGTTCTTC. Translating it yields CASIRGHEQFF.

The J gene is TRBJ1-6, the V gene TRBV7-9; D is perhaps TRBD1 (5 bases). With 3 bases removed from V and 12 bases from J, the gap between germline ends came to 12 bases. CDR3 length: 13 amino acids. CDR1 is SEHNR, CDR2 FQNEAQ, per germline (reference sequence). This chain's CDR3 is CASSLGPIRPLHF. The CDR3 DNA sequence: TGTGCCAGCAGCTTGGGGCCTATAAGACCCCTCCACTTT.

This clone has a single count. The V call is TRBV29-1, the J call TRBJ1-1; D uncertain. Looked up from germline, CDR1 is SQVTM and CDR2 is ANQGSEA. There are 14 residues in the CDR3. Trimming took off 4 bases at V and 5 bases at J, with 17 bases between the two ends. The CDR3 nucleotides read TGCAGCGTTGGCGTTCGGGGAGGGCGGACTGAAGCTTTCTTT. It encodes CSVGVRGGRTEAFF.

This clone was counted a few times. The rearrangement uses TRBV7-9 and TRBJ2-7; D remains ambiguous. The CDR3 sequence is 12 residues long. Germline values: CDR1 SEHNR, CDR2 FQNEAQ (reference sequence). V shed 0 bases and J shed 3 bases, with 3 bases lying between them. This CDR3 is CASSLALYEQYF. In DNA form, the CDR3 reads TGTGCCAGCAGCTTAGCCCTCTACGAGCAGTACTTC.

V gene TRBV3-1 (or the pseudogene TRBV3-2) combines with J gene TRBJ1-6; 7 bases fit TRBD1. Germline V gene sequence: CDR1 LGHDT, CDR2 YNNKEL (reference sequence). The CDR3 runs to 15 residues. Trimming removed 1 base from V and 4 bases from J; junction bases left unmatched: 1. The CDR3 DNA reads TGTGCCAGCAGCCAAGGGGACAGTTATAATTCACCCCTCCACTTT. Translated, it gives CASSQGDSYNSPLHF.

The table lists this clone with a count of one. This chain joins TRBV27 and TRBJ2-7; D is possibly TRBD2 (6 bases). V was shortened by 3 bases and J by 2 bases, with 11 bases between the two germline ends. This CDR3 is built from 14 residues. CDR1 and CDR2 (germline): MNHEY, SMNVEV (reference sequence). This chain's CDR3 is CASSLGLTTYEQYF. The CDR3 DNA sequence: TGTGCCAGCAGTTTGGGACTGACTACCTACGAGCAGTACTTC.

V and J are TRBV12-5 and TRBJ2-2; D gene ambiguous. Looked up from germline, CDR1 is LGHNT and CDR2 is FRNRAP. This CDR3 is built from 11 residues. Trimming took 4 bases from V and 7 from J, leaving 4 bases between them. The CDR3 protein is CASGYYGELFF. The CDR3 region has the DNA TGTGCTAGTGGTTATTACGGGGAGCTGTTTTTT.

This chain connects TRBV6-5 to TRBJ1-1; 7 bases fit TRBD1. The CDR3 is 14 residues long. With V trimmed by 3 bases and J by 4 bases, 5 bases remained unmatched. Germline V gene data show CDR1 as MNHEY and CDR2 as SVGAGI. CDR3 nucleotides: TGTGCCAGCAGTTATTGGTCAGGGGGCACTGAAGCTTTCTTT. This translates into CASSYWSGGTEAFF.

The genes are TRBV6-5 and TRBJ1-2; D is perhaps TRBD1 (6 bases). V lost 6 bases and J 1 base, leaving 9 bases between the germline ends. The CDR3 sequence is 13 residues long. Germline CDR1 is MNHEY and CDR2 is SVGAGI. CDR3 in amino acids: CASSTGFNYGYTF. The CDR3 DNA sequence: TGTGCCAGCAGCACAGGGTTTAACTATGGCTACACCTTC.

This sequence joins TRBV6-4 and TRBJ2-7, with TRBD1 identical over 8 bases. V trimming: 5 bases; J trimming: 2 bases; junction bases outside the gene matches: 5. There are 14 residues in the CDR3. The V gene's germline CDR1 is MRHNA and CDR2 SNTAGT. The CDR3 sequence is CASSPDRGAYEQYF. CDR3 bases: TGTGCCAGCAGTCCTGACAGGGGCGCCTACGAGCAGTACTTC.

The chain couples TRBV6-6 to TRBJ1-3; D unresolved. This CDR3 has 14 amino acids. Looked up from germline, CDR1 is MNHNY and CDR2 is SVGAGI (reference sequence). V was shortened by 6 bases and J by 0 bases, with 9 bases between the two germline ends. The CDR3: CASSRRDSGNTIYF. The CDR3 bases are TGTGCCAGCAGCCGCCGGGACTCTGGAAACACCATATATTTT.

This rearrangement joins TRBV7-2 to TRBJ1-1; no reliable D call. The CDR3 covers 14 residues. The germline V and J ends were trimmed by 0 bases and 7 bases, with 12 bases remaining between them. CDR1 and CDR2 from the germline V gene are SGHTA and FQGNSA. The CDR3 coding sequence is TGTGCCAGCAGCTTAGCGAGGGCACCCGTTGAAGCTTTCTTT. Translating gives CASSLARAPVEAFF.

This chain uses TRBV7-9 with TRBJ1-1, with no clear D. V lost 5 bases and J 0 bases, leaving 19 bases between the germline ends. The CDR3 extends over 17 amino acids. CDR1 and CDR2 from the germline V gene are SEHNR and FQNEAQ (reference sequence). The CDR3 spells CASSPRQAGRVNTEAFF. DNA of the CDR3: TGTGCCAGCAGCCCCCGGCAGGCCGGGAGGGTGAACACTGAAGCTTTCTTT. Full variable domain (rest looked up from reference TRBV7-9 and TRBJ1-1): DTGVSQNPRHKITKRGQNVTFRCDPISEHNRLYWYRQTLGQGPEFLTYFQNEAQLEKSRLLSDRFSAERPKGSFSTLEIQRTEQGDSAMYLCASSPRQAGRVNTEAFFGQGTRLTVV.

The chain recombines TRBV4-1 with TRBJ1-6; the D gene is possibly TRBD1 (5 bases). CDR1 and CDR2 from the germline V gene are MGHRA and YSYEKL. CDR3 length equals 12 residues. Trimming cost V 5 bases and J 13 bases, with 12 bases left between them. The CDR3 sequence: CASSDTGFPLHF. The CDR3, as DNA: TGCGCCAGCAGCGACACAGGCTTTCCCCTCCACTTT.